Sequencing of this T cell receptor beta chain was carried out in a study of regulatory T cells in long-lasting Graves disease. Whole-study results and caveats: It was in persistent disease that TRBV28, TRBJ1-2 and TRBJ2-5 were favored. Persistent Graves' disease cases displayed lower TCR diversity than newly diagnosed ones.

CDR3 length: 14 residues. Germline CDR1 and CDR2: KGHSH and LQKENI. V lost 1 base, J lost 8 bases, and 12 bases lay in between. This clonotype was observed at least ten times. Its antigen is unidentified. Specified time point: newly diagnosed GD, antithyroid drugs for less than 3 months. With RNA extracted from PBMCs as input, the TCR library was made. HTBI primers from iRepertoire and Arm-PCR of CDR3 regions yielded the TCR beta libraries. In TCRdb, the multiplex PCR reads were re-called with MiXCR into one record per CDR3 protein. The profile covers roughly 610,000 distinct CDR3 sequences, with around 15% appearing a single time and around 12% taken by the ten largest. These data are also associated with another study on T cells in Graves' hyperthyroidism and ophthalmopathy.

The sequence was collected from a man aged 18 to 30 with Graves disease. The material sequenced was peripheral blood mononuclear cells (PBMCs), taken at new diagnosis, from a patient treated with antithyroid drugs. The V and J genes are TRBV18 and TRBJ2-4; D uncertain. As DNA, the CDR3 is TGTGCCAGCTCACCACAGGGTAATTGGGACATTCAGTACTTC. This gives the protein CASSPQGNWDIQYF. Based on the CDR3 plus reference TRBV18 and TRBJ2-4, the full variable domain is NAGVMQNPRHLVRRRGQEARLRCSPMKGHSHVYWYRQLPEEGLKFMVYLQKENIIDESGMPKERFSAEFPKEGPSILRIQQVVRGDSAAYFCASSPQGNWDIQYFGAGTRLSVL.